These T cell receptor beta chains were read from a single sample in a study of siplizumab effects on memory and regulatory T cells. Some clones are missing from TCRdb's copy, which holds only in-frame ones; the method was immunoSEQ multiplex PCR. The sample includes 100,000 to 120,000 clones, roughly 92% of them seen just once. Sequenced sample: CD4+ T cells sorted from blood. These receptor sequences come from a human donor in good health. Each CDR3 is given with its conserved first and last residue. The order of the fields is CDR3 DNA, CDR3 protein, J gene, V gene, D gene, clone size. D genes are given only for firm matches. The size of a clone is reported for some rows only, either as once, few or many, or as a class for expanded clones.

TGTGCCAGTAGTATGGTAAGGGTCGGTCAGCCCCAGCATTTT,CASSMVRVGQPQHF,TRBJ1-5,TRBV19,-,-
TGTGCCAGCAGCTTGGACAGGGCGGGAGTAGAGACCCAGTACTTC,CASSLDRAGVETQYF,TRBJ2-5,TRBV5-4,-,once
TGTGCCAGCAGCATGTCCGGGACTAGCGGGAGGAATGAGCAGTTCTTC,CASSMSGTSGRNEQFF,TRBJ2-1,TRBV7-2,TRBD2,-
TGTGCCAGCAGTTTCTCTAGCGGGAGGACAGATACGCAGTATTTT,CASSFSSGRTDTQYF,TRBJ2-3,TRBV28,TRBD2,-
TGTGCCAGCAGTTCGGTCGACACAGATACGCAGTATTTT,CASSSVDTDTQYF,TRBJ2-3,TRBV6-5,-,-
TGTGCCAGTAGTATAGTAGGGATTGGCGGGGAGCTGTTTTTT,CASSIVGIGGELFF,TRBJ2-2,TRBV19,-,-
TGTGCCAGTAGTACCCGGGGGGGCGGTCCCGGGGAGCTGTTTTTT,CASSTRGGGPGELFF,TRBJ2-2,TRBV19,TRBD2,-
TGTGCCAGCAGCTTAGAGGGCCCGGGGGTGAGGACGAACACCGGGGAGCTGTTTTTT,CASSLEGPGVRTNTGELFF,TRBJ2-2,TRBV11-3,-,-
TGTGCCAGCAGCTCCCCGAAGGGACACAGCGGCGAGCAGTACTTC,CASSSPKGHSGEQYF,TRBJ2-7,TRBV6-5,-,once
TGTGCCATCAGTGCCCGGACTAGCGCGGGAGAGACCCAGTACTTC,CAISARTSAGETQYF,TRBJ2-5,TRBV10-3,TRBD2,-
TGTGCCAGCAGCTACAGAGGGGGGTTCCAAGAGACCCAGTACTTC,CASSYRGGFQETQYF,TRBJ2-5,TRBV5-4,-,-
TGTGCCAGCAGCCAAAGGGGGAGGGACAGGGAAGGGGTGAGTGTTTCACCCCTCCACTTT,CASSQRGRDREGVSVSPLHF,TRBJ1-6,TRBV4-2,TRBD1,-
TGTGCCAGCTCACCGGGACAGGAAAGCGAGCAGTACTTC,CASSPGQESEQYF,TRBJ2-7,TRBV18,TRBD1,-
TGCGCCAGCAGCTTTGTGTCCACAGATACGCAGTATTTT,CASSFVSTDTQYF,TRBJ2-3,TRBV5-1,-,-
TGTGCCAGCAGCCCCTCGGGGGTCCCGCGGGTGAGCCAGTATTTT,CASSPSGVPRVSQYF,TRBJ2-3,TRBV5-6,-,-
TGTGCCGCCGCCACCGCGGCTGAAAAACTGTTTTTT,CAAATAAEKLFF,TRBJ1-4,TRBV28,-,-
TGTGCCAGCAGCAAAAGGACTAGCGAAGGGGATACGCAGTATTTT,CASSKRTSEGDTQYF,TRBJ2-3,TRBV9,TRBD2,-
TGTGCCAGCAGCGCCGGGACTAGCGGGAGCGAAGAGCAGTACTTC,CASSAGTSGSEEQYF,TRBJ2-7,TRBV7-9,TRBD2,-
TGCAGCGTTGGCTTGGACAGAAGCACAGATACGCAGTATTTT,CSVGLDRSTDTQYF,TRBJ2-3,TRBV29-1,-,-
TGTGCCAGCAGTGGTCTCTCAGGTACAGGGAGCACAGATACGCAGTATTTT,CASSGLSGTGSTDTQYF,TRBJ2-3,TRBV7-3,-,few
TGCGCCAGCAGCCCCTCAGGGCTTTCTGGAAACACCATATATTTT,CASSPSGLSGNTIYF,TRBJ1-3,TRBV5-1,-,-
TGTGCTAGTGGTTTGATCCGCGCAGATACGCAGTATTTT,CASGLIRADTQYF,TRBJ2-3,TRBV12-5,-,-
TGTGCCAGCAGCGAGACAGGGGGAGAGACCCAGTACTTC,CASSETGGETQYF,TRBJ2-5,TRBV5-8,TRBD1,-
TGCGCCAGCAGCTTGGCGGCAGGGGGTGTCTATGGCTACACCTTC,CASSLAAGGVYGYTF,TRBJ1-2,TRBV5-1,TRBD1,-
TGTGCCAGCAGTCAAGAATCCTCTTCTAGCGGGAGGGGCACGCAGTATTTT,CASSQESSSSGRGTQYF,TRBJ2-3,TRBV2,TRBD2,-
TGTGCCAGCGAGAGGGGTGGCAATAGCAATCAGCCCCAGCATTTT,CASERGGNSNQPQHF,TRBJ1-5,TRBV6-1,-,-
TGTGCCATCCACCAGGGGTTAAATCAGCCCCAGCATTTT,CAIHQGLNQPQHF,TRBJ1-5,TRBV10-3,-,-
TGTGCCAGCAGTGCTACAGGGGATCAGCCCCAGCATTTT,CASSATGDQPQHF,TRBJ1-5,TRBV2,TRBD1,-
TGTGCCAGTAGTATGACAGGGGGCCCCGGGGCCTACGAGCAGTACTTC,CASSMTGGPGAYEQYF,TRBJ2-7,TRBV19,TRBD1,-
TGTGCCAGCAGCTTGGGAGGGACTAGCGGGAGTATGGTGTACAATGAGCAGTTCTTC,CASSLGGTSGSMVYNEQFF,TRBJ2-1,TRBV5-8,TRBD2,-
TGCGCCAGCAGCTTGGAGCCTAGCGGGAGGGCGGGGTTCTTC,CASSLEPSGRAGFF,TRBJ2-1,TRBV5-1,TRBD2,-
TGTGCCAGCTCACAGACAGGTTATGGACCAGATACGCAGTATTTT,CASSQTGYGPDTQYF,TRBJ2-3,TRBV18,-,-